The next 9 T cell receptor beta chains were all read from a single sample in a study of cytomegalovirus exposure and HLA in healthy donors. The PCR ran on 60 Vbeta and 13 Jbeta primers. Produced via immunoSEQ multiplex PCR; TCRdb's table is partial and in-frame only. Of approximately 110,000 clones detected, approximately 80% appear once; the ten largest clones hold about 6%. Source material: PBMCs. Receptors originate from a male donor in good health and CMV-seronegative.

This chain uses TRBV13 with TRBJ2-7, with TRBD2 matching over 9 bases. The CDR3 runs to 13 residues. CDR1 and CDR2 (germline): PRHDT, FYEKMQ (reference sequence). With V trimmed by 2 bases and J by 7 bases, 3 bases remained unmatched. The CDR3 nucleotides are TGTGCCAGCAGCTTAAGAGGACTAGCGGAGCAGTACTTC. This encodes CASSLRGLAEQYF.

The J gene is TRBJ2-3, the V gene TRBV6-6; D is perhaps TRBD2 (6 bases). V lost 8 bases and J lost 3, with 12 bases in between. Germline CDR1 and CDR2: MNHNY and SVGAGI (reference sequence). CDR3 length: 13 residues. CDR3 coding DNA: TGTGCCAGCGGCATGGGGGGTACAGATACGCAGTATTTT. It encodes CASGMGGTDTQYF.

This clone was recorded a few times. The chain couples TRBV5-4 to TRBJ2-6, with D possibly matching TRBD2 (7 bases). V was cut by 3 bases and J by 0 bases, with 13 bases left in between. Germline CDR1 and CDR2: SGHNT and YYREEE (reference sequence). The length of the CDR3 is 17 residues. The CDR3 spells CASSSGGPFSGANVLTF. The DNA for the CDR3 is TGTGCCAGCAGCTCGGGGGGCCCATTCTCTGGGGCCAACGTCCTGACTTTC.

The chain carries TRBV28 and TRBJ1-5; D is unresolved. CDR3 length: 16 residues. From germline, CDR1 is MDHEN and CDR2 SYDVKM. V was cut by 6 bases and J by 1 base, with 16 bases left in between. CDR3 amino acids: CASRRGTARSNQPQHF. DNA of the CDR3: TGTGCCAGCAGGCGGGGTACGGCCAGGAGCAATCAGCCCCAGCATTTT.

CDR3 DNA sequence: TGTGCCAGCAGCCGGAGATCTTCTAATGAAAAACTGTTTTTT. The encoded protein is CASSRRSSNEKLFF. The chain is built from TRBV6-5 and TRBJ1-4; D unresolved. The CDR3 has 14 amino acids. The germline V and J ends were trimmed by 6 bases and 3 bases, with 11 bases remaining between them. CDR1 is MNHEY, CDR2 SVGAGI, per germline.

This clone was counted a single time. This CDR3 reads CASSSPLTSRETQYF. The DNA of the CDR3 is TGTGCCAGCAGTTCCCCATTGACTAGCCGGGAGACCCAGTACTTC. This chain links TRBV6-5 with TRBJ2-5; 7 bases match TRBD2. V trimming: 4 bases; J trimming: 5 bases; junction bases outside the gene matches: 10. Germline CDR1 MNHEY, CDR2 SVGAGI. The CDR3 loop spans 15 amino acids.

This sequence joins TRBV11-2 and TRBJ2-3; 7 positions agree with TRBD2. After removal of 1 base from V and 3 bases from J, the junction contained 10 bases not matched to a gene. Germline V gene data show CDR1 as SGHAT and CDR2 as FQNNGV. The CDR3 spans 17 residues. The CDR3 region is CASSLVPGGISTDTQYF. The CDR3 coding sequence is TGTGCCAGCAGCTTAGTCCCGGGAGGCATTTCTACAGATACGCAGTATTTT. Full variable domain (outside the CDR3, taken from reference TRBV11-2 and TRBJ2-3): EAGVAQSPRYKIIEKRQSVAFWCNPISGHATLYWYQQILGQGPKLLIQFQNNGVVDDSQLPKDRFSAERLKGVDSTLKIQPAKLEDSAVYLCASSLVPGGISTDTQYFGPGTRLTVL.

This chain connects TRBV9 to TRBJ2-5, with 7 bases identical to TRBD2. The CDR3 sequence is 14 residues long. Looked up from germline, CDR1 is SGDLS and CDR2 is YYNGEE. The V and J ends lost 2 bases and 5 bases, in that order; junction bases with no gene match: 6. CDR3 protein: CASSVGGSPETQYF. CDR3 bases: TGTGCCAGCAGCGTGGGCGGGAGTCCGGAGACCCAGTACTTC.

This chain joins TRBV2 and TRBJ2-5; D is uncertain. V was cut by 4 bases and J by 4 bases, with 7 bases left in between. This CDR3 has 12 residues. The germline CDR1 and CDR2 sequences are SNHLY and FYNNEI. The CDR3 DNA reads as TGTGCCAGCAGTGCCGGTGGAGAGACCCAGTACTTC. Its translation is CASSAGGETQYF.